The T cell receptor beta chain described here comes from a study of Ad26.COV2.S vaccination and SARS-CoV-2 variants. For the study at large: The study gave Ad26.COV2.S intramuscularly, once or twice 56 days apart.

The protocol was immunoSEQ multiplex PCR, while the TCRdb copy is restricted to in-frame clones and leaves out a portion. The repertoire includes 250,000 or so clones, 87% of them detected once, and roughly 3% sits in the top ten. The treatment here: around 19 received Ad26.COV2.S at low or high dose, single or two shots; several received placebo; per-sample allocation not given. Sampling was done on day 63 after the first vaccine or placebo injection. Recruitment in Boston yielded a donor of adult age, 18-55 years. Losses at the gene ends were 8 bases for V and 7 bases for J; bases not matched to a gene: 14. The CDR3 covers 16 residues. Germline V lookup: CDR1 SGHVS, CDR2 FNYEAQ.

The source was peripheral blood, collected in a trial of Ad26.COV2.S vaccine versus placebo. This chain uses TRBV7-6 with TRBJ2-5; 12 bases are a match to TRBD2. The clonotype originates from a person between 18 and 65 years old who received the Ad26.COV2.S COVID-19 vaccine or a placebo. CDR3 sequence: CASVPRTSGKRGTQYF. The CDR3 DNA reads TGTGCCAGCGTACCGAGGACTAGCGGGAAAAGGGGGACCCAGTACTTC.